In its sample, the clone carrying this T cell receptor beta chain was seen a few times. This sample was included in a study of T cells in Graves' hyperthyroidism and ophthalmopathy. V lost 8 bases and J 0 bases, leaving 10 bases between the germline ends. Germline V CDR1 and CDR2: SQVTM, ANQGSEA. CDR3 length equals 12 residues. Regions amplified from RNA transcripts were the TCR beta CDR3 regions. The HTBI set primed first-round TCR CDR3 RT-PCR. TCRdb ran MiXCR on the multiplex PCR reads and lists one entry per CDR3 protein. In the table there are 96,000 or so distinct CDR3 sequences, roughly 56% of which are singletons.

The sample was blood. The sequence derives from a middle-aged woman with Graves' hyperthyroidism. The J gene is TRBJ1-2, the V gene TRBV29-1; D is unresolved. This CDR3 reads CSPTAANYGYTF. In DNA form, the CDR3 reads TGCAGCCCCACAGCAGCTAACTATGGCTACACCTTC. Using reference TRBV29-1 and TRBJ1-2 for the parts outside the CDR3, the full variable domain is SAVISQKPSRDICQRGTSLTIQCQVDSQVTMMFWYRQQPGQSLTLIATANQGSEATYESGFVIDKFPISRPNLTFSTLTVSNMSPEDSSIYLCSPTAANYGYTFGSGTRLTVV.